Presented here are 13 T cell receptor beta chains from one specimen sequenced in a study of cytomegalovirus exposure and HLA in healthy donors. PCR involved 60 Vbeta and 13 Jbeta primers. Sequenced by immunoSEQ multiplex PCR; TCRdb stores in-frame clones only, minus some. The sample carries some 130,000 clones, roughly four fifths recorded once. Material for sequencing was PBMCs. Receptors were obtained from a woman aged 25 to 39 in good health and CMV-seropositive.

This clone was observed a few times. This chain uses TRBV5-6 with TRBJ1-2; tentative D call: TRBD1 (6 bases). This CDR3 has 14 amino acids. Germline CDR1 reads SGHDT; CDR2 reads YYEEEE. Trimming removed 3 bases at V and 5 bases at J, with 14 bases between. The CDR3 DNA follows: TGTGCCAGCAGCTCCCTAGACAGGAGTTATGGCTACACCTTC. It encodes CASSSLDRSYGYTF.

The chain joins TRBV9 to TRBJ1-1; tentatively, D is TRBD1 (5 bases). CDR1 is SGDLS, CDR2 YYNGEE, per germline. Trimming removed 8 bases from V and 0 bases from J, with 11 bases in between. The CDR3 sequence is 13 residues long. The chain's CDR3 is CASGANMNTEAFF. As DNA, the CDR3 is TGTGCCAGTGGGGCAAATATGAACACTGAAGCTTTCTTT.

A single count supports this clone. The V call is TRBV2, the J call TRBJ2-5, with D perhaps TRBD2 (6 bases). V was clipped by 6 bases and J by 5 bases, with 22 bases between them. CDR1 and CDR2 from the germline V gene are SNHLY and FYNNEI. The CDR3 is made up of 16 amino acids. Here the CDR3 reads CASSLSGLLIAETQYF. The CDR3 DNA follows: TGTGCCAGCAGCTTGTCGGGACTCCTAATTGCGGAGACCCAGTACTTC.

The sample holds a few counts of this clone. The rearrangement links TRBV7-9 to TRBJ2-3; D remains unclear. There are 14 residues in the CDR3. V lost 2 bases to trimming and J lost 4 bases, with 10 bases between them. CDR1 and CDR2 from the germline V gene are SEHNR and FQNEAQ (reference sequence). In nucleotides, the CDR3 is TGTGCCAGCAGCTTAAATCCTAGATCAGATACGCAGTATTTT. The encoded protein is CASSLNPRSDTQYF. Combining the CDR3 with reference TRBV7-9 and TRBJ2-3 gives the whole variable domain DTGVSQNPRHKITKRGQNVTFRCDPISEHNRLYWYRQTLGQGPEFLTYFQNEAQLEKSRLLSDRFSAERPKGSFSTLEIQRTEQGDSAMYLCASSLNPRSDTQYFGPGTRLTVL.

The chain couples TRBV6-1 to TRBJ1-2; D is possibly TRBD1 (6 bases). Per the germline V gene, CDR1 is MNHNS and CDR2 is SASEGT. The V and J ends lost 0 bases and 0 bases respectively, with 11 bases between them. The CDR3 covers 16 residues. CDR3 residues: CASSEASRGANYGYTF. The CDR3 DNA reads TGTGCCAGCAGTGAAGCTTCCAGGGGAGCTAACTATGGCTACACCTTC.

The chain has TRBV6-1 and TRBJ2-5; maybe TRBD2 (6 bases). Trimming took 4 bases from V and 4 from J, leaving 19 bases between them. The germline CDR1 and CDR2 sequences are MNHNS and SASEGT. The CDR3 spans 16 residues. Here the CDR3 DNA reads TGTGCCAGCAGTGGAAGCCGGGTGGGGACTGGAGAGACCCAGTACTTC. Protein product: CASSGSRVGTGETQYF.

By share, this clone counts as medium-sized. The chain is built from TRBV4-2 and TRBJ2-2; perhaps TRBD1 as D (6 bases). The CDR3 extends over 15 amino acids. The V end lost 1 base, the J end lost 2 bases, and 8 bases lay between the germline ends. Germline values: CDR1 LGHNA, CDR2 YNFKEQ. CDR3 loop: CASSQGGLNTGELFF. The DNA of the CDR3 is TGTGCCAGCAGCCAAGGGGGGCTCAACACCGGGGAGCTGTTTTTT.

The rearrangement joins TRBV15 to TRBJ2-7, with TRBD1 matching 8 bases. The CDR3 spans 14 residues. Per germline, CDR1 LNHNV and CDR2 YYDKDF (reference sequence). V lost 5 bases, J lost 4 bases, and 7 bases stayed unmatched. The CDR3 loop reads CATSGRDRWYEQYF. CDR3 nucleotide sequence: TGTGCCACCAGCGGCCGGGACAGGTGGTACGAGCAGTACTTC.

The chain is built from TRBV5-4 and TRBJ2-6, with 8 bases aligning to TRBD2. The V and J ends lost 3 bases and 4 bases, in that order; junction bases with no gene match: 12. The germline V gene has CDR1 SGHNT and CDR2 YYREEE (reference sequence). This CDR3 is 18 amino acids long. The CDR3 coding sequence is TGTGCCAGCAGCTCGGGGGGGGCGGGACCTCAGGGGGCCAACGTCCTGACTTTC. Protein: CASSSGGAGPQGANVLTF.

The chain is built from TRBV5-1 and TRBJ2-3, with 9 nucleotides matching TRBD2. The CDR3 runs 14 residues. Germline CDR1 is SGHRS and CDR2 is YFSETQ. The V segment lost 4 bases and the J segment 14 bases; nucleotides outside the gene matches: 14. CDR3 nucleotide sequence: TGCGCCAGCAGCGTTGGCAGCGGGGGGCCCCCGTCGTATTTT. This translates into CASSVGSGGPPSYF.

The V call is TRBV9, the J call TRBJ1-2, with D maybe TRBD1 (5 bases). This CDR3 contains 15 residues. Germline V gene sequence: CDR1 SGDLS, CDR2 YYNGEE. V lost 2 bases and J 7 bases, leaving 18 bases between the germline ends. CDR3 protein: CASSVEAGRLGGYTF. The DNA for the CDR3 is TGTGCCAGCAGCGTCGAGGCAGGGAGGTTGGGTGGCTACACCTTC. The complete variable domain, with remaining parts taken from reference TRBV9 and TRBJ1-2, reads DSGVTQTPKHLITATGQRVTLRCSPRSGDLSVYWYQQSLDQGLQFLIQYYNGEERAKGNILERFSAQQFPDLHSELNLSSLELGDSALYFCASSVEAGRLGGYTFGSGTRLTVV.

This chain links TRBV2 with TRBJ1-5, with D possibly matching TRBD1 (6 bases). Trimming stripped 0 bases from V and 7 bases from J, with 16 bases between. The CDR3 is 16 amino acids. Looked up from germline, CDR1 is SNHLY and CDR2 is FYNNEI. CDR3: CASSEAVGAGMQPQHF. The CDR3 DNA is TGTGCCAGCAGTGAAGCTGTGGGGGCAGGAATGCAGCCCCAGCATTTT. The full variable domain, completed using reference TRBV2 and TRBJ1-5, is EPEVTQTPSHQVTQMGQEVILRCVPISNHLYFYWYRQILGQKVEFLVSFYNNEISEKSEIFDDQFSVERPDGSNFTLKIRSTKLEDSAMYFCASSEAVGAGMQPQHFGDGTRLSIL.

J is TRBJ1-6 and V is TRBV30; no reliable D call. This CDR3 region has 14 residues. V was shortened by 5 bases and J by 7 bases, with 15 bases between the two germline ends. CDR1 GTSNPN and CDR2 SVGIG come from the germline V gene (reference sequence). The CDR3 is CAWDYRGGNSPLHF. The CDR3 DNA follows: TGTGCCTGGGATTATCGGGGTGGCAATTCACCCCTCCACTTT.